The TCR beta chain under discussion was sequenced for a study of blood T cell repertoires in COVID-19. Background on the study: Collection of acute and convalescent COVID-19 samples took place in the United States, Italy and Spain. The analysed material was cDNA or gDNA that came from T cells, B-cell-depleted T cells, or PBMCs.

Trimming left V 3 bases short and J 3 bases short, with 16 bases between. Germline V gene sequence: CDR1 SGHRS, CDR2 YFSETQ. The CDR3 totals 16 residues. Original handling: For nucleated cells, counts were estimated from reference gene primer amplification. Clones were sequenced by immunoSEQ multiplex PCR, and TCRdb holds only the in-frame ones, with some missing. Clone size and V and J calls were adopted from that table, with D and trimming inferred from the DNA. This sample has around 260,000 clones, with less than 90% found just once. Sequencing was carried out using peripheral blood. This clonotype originated in a human donor in a cohort sampled during active COVID-19. This sequence joins TRBV5-1 and TRBJ2-1; a possible D gene is TRBD2 (6 bases). The CDR3 DNA follows: TGCGCCAGCAGCTCCTCGCCAAGACTAGGCTACAATGAGCAGTTCTTC. Its protein product is CASSSSPRLGYNEQFF.